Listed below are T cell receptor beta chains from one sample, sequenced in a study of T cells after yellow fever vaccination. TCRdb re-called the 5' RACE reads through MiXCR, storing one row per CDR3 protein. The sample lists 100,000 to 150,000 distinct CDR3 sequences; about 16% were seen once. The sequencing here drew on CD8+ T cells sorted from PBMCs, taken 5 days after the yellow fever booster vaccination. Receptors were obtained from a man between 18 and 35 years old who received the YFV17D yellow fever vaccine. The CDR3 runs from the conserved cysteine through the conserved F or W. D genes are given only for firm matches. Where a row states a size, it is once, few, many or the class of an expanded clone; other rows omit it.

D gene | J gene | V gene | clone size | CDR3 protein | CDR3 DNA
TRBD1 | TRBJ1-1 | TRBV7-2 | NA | CASSSPRDSPYTEAFF | TGTGCCAGCAGCTCACCCCGGGACAGTCCTTACACTGAAGCTTTCTTT
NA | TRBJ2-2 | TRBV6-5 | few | CASSYSSRANTGELFF | TGTGCCAGCAGTTACTCGTCCAGGGCGAACACCGGGGAGCTGTTTTTT
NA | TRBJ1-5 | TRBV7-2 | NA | CASSFWRDQPQHF | TGTGCCAGCAGCTTTTGGAGGGATCAGCCCCAGCATTTT
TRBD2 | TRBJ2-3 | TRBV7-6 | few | CASSMGGGSDTQYF | TGTGCCAGCAGCATGGGGGGAGGGTCAGATACGCAGTATTTT
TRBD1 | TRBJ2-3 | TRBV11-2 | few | CASSLGIGQGRTDTQYF | TGTGCCAGCAGCTTAGGAATCGGACAGGGAAGGACAGATACGCAGTATTTT
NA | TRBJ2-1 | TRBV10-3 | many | CAISEPGPGNNEQFF | TGTGCCATCAGTGAACCGGGACCAGGGAATAATGAGCAGTTCTTC
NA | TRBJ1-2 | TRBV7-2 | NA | CASSLESTANYGYTF | TGTGCCAGCAGCTTAGAGTCGACGGCTAACTATGGCTACACCTTC
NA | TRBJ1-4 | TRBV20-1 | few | CSARVGREEKLFF | TGCAGTGCTAGAGTGGGGAGAGAGGAAAAACTGTTTTTT
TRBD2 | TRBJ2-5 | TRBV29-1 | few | CSGRLAGEAETQYF | TGCAGCGGTCGACTAGCGGGGGAGGCAGAGACCCAGTACTTC
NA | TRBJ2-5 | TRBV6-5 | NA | CASSYPSAETQYF | TGTGCCAGCAGTTACCCTTCGGCAGAGACCCAGTACTTC
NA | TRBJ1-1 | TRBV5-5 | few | CASSPKGVYTEAFF | TGTGCCAGCAGCCCGAAGGGGGTCTATACTGAAGCTTTCTTT
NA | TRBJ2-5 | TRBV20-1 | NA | CSAPLDLSGETQYF | TGCAGTGCTCCCCTCGACTTAAGTGGGGAGACCCAGTACTTC
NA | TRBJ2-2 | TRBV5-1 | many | CASSTQNTGELFF | TGTGCCAGCAGTACACAGAACACCGGGGAGCTGTTTTTT
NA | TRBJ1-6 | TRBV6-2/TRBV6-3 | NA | CASSYPQNSPLHF | TGTGCCAGCAGTTACCCACAGAATTCACCCCTCCACTTT
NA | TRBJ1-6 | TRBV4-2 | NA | CASSQDPSENSPLHF | TGTGCCAGCAGCCAAGATCCGTCAGAAAATTCACCCCTCCACTTT
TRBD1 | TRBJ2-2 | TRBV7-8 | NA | CASSPIPRRTVTGARELFF | TGTGCCAGCAGCCCAATACCTCGCCGCACGGTTACAGGGGCCAGGGAGCTGTTTTTT
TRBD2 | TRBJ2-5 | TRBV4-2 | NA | CASSQEIAGQETQYF | TGTGCCAGCAGCCAAGAGATAGCGGGACAAGAGACCCAGTACTTC
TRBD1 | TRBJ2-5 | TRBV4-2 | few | CASSHDRGSIETQYF | TGTGCCAGCAGCCACGACAGGGGGTCTATAGAGACCCAGTACTTC
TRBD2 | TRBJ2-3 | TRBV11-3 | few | CASSSSTSGGDTQYF | TGTGCCAGCAGCTCCTCGACTAGCGGGGGGGATACGCAGTATTTT
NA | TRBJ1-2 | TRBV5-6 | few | CASSLFSRTSTSYSRGLYGYTF | TGTGCCAGCAGCTTGTTTTCCCGAACTAGTACGAGTTATAGCCGGGGGCTCTATGGCTACACCTTC
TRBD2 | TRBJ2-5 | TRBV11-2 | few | CASSPLGLAGFQETQYF | TGTGCCAGCAGCCCCTTGGGACTAGCGGGGTTTCAAGAGACCCAGTACTTC
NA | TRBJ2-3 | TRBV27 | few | CASSFGRGVDTQYF | TGTGCCAGCAGCTTTGGGCGCGGCGTAGATACGCAGTATTTT
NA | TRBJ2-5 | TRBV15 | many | CATSSFDYSQETQYF | TGTGCCACCAGCAGCTTCGACTATTCCCAAGAGACCCAGTACTTC
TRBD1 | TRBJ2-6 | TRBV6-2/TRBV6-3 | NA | CASTPGQGGPNVLTF | TGTGCCAGCACCCCAGGACAGGGGGGTCCCAACGTCCTGACTTTC
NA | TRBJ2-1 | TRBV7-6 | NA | CASKQAPDNEQFF | TGTGCCAGCAAACAGGCCCCTGACAATGAGCAGTTCTTC
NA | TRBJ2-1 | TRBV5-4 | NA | CASRDRGDEQFF | TGTGCCAGCAGAGATAGGGGGGATGAGCAGTTCTTC
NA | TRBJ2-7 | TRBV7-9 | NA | CASSPPGDYEQYF | TGTGCCAGCAGCCCCCCCGGGGACTACGAGCAGTACTTC
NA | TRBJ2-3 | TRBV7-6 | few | CASSVVEHPDTQYF | TGTGCCAGCAGCGTAGTCGAGCACCCAGATACGCAGTATTTT
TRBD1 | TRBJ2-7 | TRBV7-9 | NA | CASSGTGGAYEQYF | TGTGCCAGCAGTGGGACAGGGGGGGCCTACGAGCAGTACTTC
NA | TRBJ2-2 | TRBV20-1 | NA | CSASGTGELFF | TGCAGTGCTAGCGGCACCGGGGAGCTGTTTTTT
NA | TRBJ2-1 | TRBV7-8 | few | CASSFGPLGEYNEQFF | TGTGCCAGCAGCTTCGGCCCCCTTGGAGAATACAATGAGCAGTTCTTC
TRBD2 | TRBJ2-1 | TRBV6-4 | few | CASSDAVGGGYNEQFF | TGTGCCAGCAGTGACGCGGTCGGGGGGGGTTACAATGAGCAGTTCTTC
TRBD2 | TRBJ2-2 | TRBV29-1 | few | CSVWRGETGELFF | TGCAGCGTTTGGCGGGGGGAGACCGGGGAGCTGTTTTTT
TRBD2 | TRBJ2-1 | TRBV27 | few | CASKSAGGGNNEQFF | TGTGCCAGCAAATCTGCGGGGGGCGGAAACAATGAGCAGTTCTTC
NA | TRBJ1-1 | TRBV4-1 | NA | CASSQAIQLNTEAFF | TGCGCCAGCAGCCAAGCCATCCAGCTGAACACTGAAGCTTTCTTT
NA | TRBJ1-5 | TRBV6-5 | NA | CASSYMGGPNQPQHF | TGTGCCAGCAGTTACATGGGGGGCCCCAATCAGCCCCAGCATTTT
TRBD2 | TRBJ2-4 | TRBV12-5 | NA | CASGLVRPAGGSNIQYF | TGTGCTAGTGGTTTGGTACGGCCAGCGGGGGGGTCAAACATTCAGTACTTC
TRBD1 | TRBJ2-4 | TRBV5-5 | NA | CASSLRTGSDKNIQYF | TGTGCCAGCAGCCTTCGGACAGGGTCGGACAAAAACATTCAGTACTTC
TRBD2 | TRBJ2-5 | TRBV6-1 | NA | CASSEAGLAGYLETQYF | TGTGCCAGCAGTGAAGCGGGTTTAGCGGGGTACTTGGAGACCCAGTACTTC
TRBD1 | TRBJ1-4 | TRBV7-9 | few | CASSGTDTNEKLFF | TGTGCCAGCAGCGGGACAGATACTAATGAAAAACTGTTTTTT
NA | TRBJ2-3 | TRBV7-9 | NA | CASSLEVGSDTQYF | TGTGCCAGCAGCTTAGAAGTGGGGTCAGATACGCAGTATTTT
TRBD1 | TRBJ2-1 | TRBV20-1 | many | CSAPRTGTFYNEQFF | TGCAGTGCTCCCCGGACAGGGACTTTCTACAATGAGCAGTTCTTC
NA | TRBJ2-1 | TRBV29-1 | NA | CSDRTDNEQFF | TGCAGCGACCGGACAGACAATGAGCAGTTCTTC
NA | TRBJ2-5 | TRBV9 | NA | CASSVWAGASGETQYF | TGTGCCAGCAGCGTCTGGGCGGGGGCCTCGGGGGAGACCCAGTACTTC
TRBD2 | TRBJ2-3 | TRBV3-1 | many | CASSRTSGGADTQYF | TGTGCCAGCAGCCGGACTAGCGGGGGGGCAGATACGCAGTATTTT
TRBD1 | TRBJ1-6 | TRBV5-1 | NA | CASRGQGTDIMSSPLHF | TGCGCCAGCAGGGGACAGGGGACCGATATAATGAGTTCACCCCTCCACTTT
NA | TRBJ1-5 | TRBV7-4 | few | CASSPGHNNQPQHF | TGTGCCAGCAGCCCGGGACATAACAATCAGCCCCAGCATTTT
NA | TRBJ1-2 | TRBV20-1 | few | CSASGFAYYGYTF | TGCAGTGCTAGCGGTTTCGCGTACTATGGCTACACCTTC
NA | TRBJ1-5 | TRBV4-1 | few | CASSQVQDYSNQPQHF | TGCGCCAGCAGCCAAGTCCAGGATTATAGCAATCAGCCCCAGCATTTT
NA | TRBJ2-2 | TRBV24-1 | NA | CATSDNRVDTGELFF | TGTGCCACCAGTGATAACAGGGTGGACACCGGGGAGCTGTTTTTT